This TCR beta chain is drawn from a study of blood T cell repertoires in COVID-19. Study as a whole: Sites across the United States, Italy and Spain contributed samples from acute and convalescent COVID-19. Nucleic acid was either cDNA or gDNA, and it came from T cells, B-cell-depleted T cells, or PBMCs.

Original data processing: Estimates of nucleated cell counts were drawn from the amplification of reference gene primers. Assay used: immunoSEQ multiplex PCR; TCRdb lists only in-frame clones, some missing. V, J and clone size are those of that table, while D and trimming were read from the DNA. This repertoire shows about 110,000 clones, about 83% found once; its top ten account for approximately 4.1%. The source is a woman between 65 and 79 years old with acute or convalescent COVID-19. The sequencing input was peripheral blood.

The CDR3 DNA is TGCGCCAGCAGCTTCCCAGGGGGCGGAGAGCAGTACTTC. This translates into CASSFPGGGEQYF. J is TRBJ2-7 and V is TRBV5-1, with 8 bases fitting TRBD1. Germline trimming cut 2 bases from V and 7 bases from J; bases unmatched to any gene: 5. In germline, CDR1 is SGHRS, CDR2 YFSETQ. The CDR3 is 13 amino acids.